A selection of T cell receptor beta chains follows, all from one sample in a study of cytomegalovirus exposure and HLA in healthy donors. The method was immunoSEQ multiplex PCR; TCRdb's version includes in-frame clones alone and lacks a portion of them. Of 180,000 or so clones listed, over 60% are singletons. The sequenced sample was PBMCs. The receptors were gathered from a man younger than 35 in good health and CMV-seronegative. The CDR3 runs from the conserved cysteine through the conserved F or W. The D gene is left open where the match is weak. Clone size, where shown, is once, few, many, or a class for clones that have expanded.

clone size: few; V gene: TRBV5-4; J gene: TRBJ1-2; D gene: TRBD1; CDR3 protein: CASSLADRGFYTF; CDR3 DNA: TGTGCCAGCAGCTTGGCCGACAGGGGATTCTACACCTTC
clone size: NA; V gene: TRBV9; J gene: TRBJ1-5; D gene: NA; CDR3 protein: CASSAGGAGNQPQHF; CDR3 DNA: TGTGCCAGCAGCGCGGGAGGGGCGGGCAATCAGCCCCAGCATTTT
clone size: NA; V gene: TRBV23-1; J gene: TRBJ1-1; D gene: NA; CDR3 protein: CASRRNTEAFF; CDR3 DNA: TGCGCCAGCAGGAGGAACACTGAAGCTTTCTTT
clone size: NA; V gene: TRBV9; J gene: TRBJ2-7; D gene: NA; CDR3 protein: CASSAEQPPYEQYF; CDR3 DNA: TGTGCCAGCAGCGCGGAACAGCCTCCCTACGAGCAGTACTTC
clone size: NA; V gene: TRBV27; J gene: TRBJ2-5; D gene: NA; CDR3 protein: CASSLNRRETQYF; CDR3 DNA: TGTGCCAGCAGTTTAAACCGGAGAGAGACCCAGTACTTC
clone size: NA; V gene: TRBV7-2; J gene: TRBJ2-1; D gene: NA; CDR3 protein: CASSFATKAEQFF; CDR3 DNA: TGTGCCAGCAGCTTTGCGACCAAAGCGGAGCAGTTCTTC
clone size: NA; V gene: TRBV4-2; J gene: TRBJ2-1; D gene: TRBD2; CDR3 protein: CASSQAQPREAAYNEQFF; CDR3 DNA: TGTGCCAGCAGCCAGGCCCAACCACGGGAGGCTGCCTACAATGAGCAGTTCTTC
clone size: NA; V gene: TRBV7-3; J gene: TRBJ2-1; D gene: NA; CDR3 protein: CASSWTDYNEQFF; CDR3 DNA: TGTGCCAGCAGCTGGACAGACTACAATGAGCAGTTCTTC
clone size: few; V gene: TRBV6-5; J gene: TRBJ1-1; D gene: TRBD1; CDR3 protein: CASSYTGQGGTEAFF; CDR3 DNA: TGTGCCAGCAGTTATACCGGACAGGGAGGGACTGAAGCTTTCTTT
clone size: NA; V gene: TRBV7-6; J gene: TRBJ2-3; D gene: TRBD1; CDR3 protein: CASSTTGQGKSDTQYF; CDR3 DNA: TGTGCCAGCAGCACCACAGGACAGGGGAAATCAGATACGCAGTATTTT
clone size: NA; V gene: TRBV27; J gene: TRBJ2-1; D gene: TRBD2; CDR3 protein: CASSPRGPAGDPSYNEQFF; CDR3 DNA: TGTGCCAGCAGCCCCAGGGGTCCAGCGGGGGACCCCTCCTACAATGAGCAGTTCTTC
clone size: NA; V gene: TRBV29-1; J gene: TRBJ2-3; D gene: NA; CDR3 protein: CSLALTGDTQYF; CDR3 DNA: TGCAGTCTAGCCCTAACGGGAGATACGCAGTATTTT
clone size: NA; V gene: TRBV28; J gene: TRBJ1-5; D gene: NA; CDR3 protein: CASSLPDSPFNQPQHF; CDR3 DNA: TGTGCCAGCAGTCTCCCCGACAGCCCTTTCAATCAGCCCCAGCATTTT
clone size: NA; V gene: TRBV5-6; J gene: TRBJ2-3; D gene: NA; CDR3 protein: CASSATGGGTDTQYF; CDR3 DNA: TGTGCCAGCAGCGCGACTGGCGGGGGCACAGATACGCAGTATTTT
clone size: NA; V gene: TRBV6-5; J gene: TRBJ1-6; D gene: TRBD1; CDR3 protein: CASSWDRSPSDLHF; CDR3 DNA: TGTGCCAGCAGTTGGGACAGGAGCCCCTCGGACCTCCACTTT
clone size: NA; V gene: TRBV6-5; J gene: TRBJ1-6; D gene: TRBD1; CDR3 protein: CASRPMTGANSPLHF; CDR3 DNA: TGTGCCAGCAGACCGATGACAGGGGCTAATTCACCCCTCCACTTT
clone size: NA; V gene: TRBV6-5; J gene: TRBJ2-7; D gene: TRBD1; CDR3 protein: CASSYPRQGAVSEQYF; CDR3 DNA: TGTGCCAGCAGTTACCCCCGGCAGGGGGCTGTGTCCGAGCAGTACTTC
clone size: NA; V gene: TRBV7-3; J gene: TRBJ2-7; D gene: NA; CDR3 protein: CASSSGDHEQYF; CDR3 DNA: TGTGCCAGCAGCTCGGGAGATCACGAGCAGTACTTC
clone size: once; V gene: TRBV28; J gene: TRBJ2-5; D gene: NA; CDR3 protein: CASSLTEETQYF; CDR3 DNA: TGTGCCAGCAGTTTAACAGAAGAGACCCAGTACTTC
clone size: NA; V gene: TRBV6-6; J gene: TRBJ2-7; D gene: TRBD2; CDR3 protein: CASSSGLAGGSYEQYF; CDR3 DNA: TGTGCCAGCAGTTCCGGACTAGCGGGGGGATCCTACGAGCAGTACTTC
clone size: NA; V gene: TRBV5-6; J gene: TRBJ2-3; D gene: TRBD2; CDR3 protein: CASSLKTSGRGTDTQYF; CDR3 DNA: TGTGCCAGCAGCTTGAAGACTAGCGGGAGGGGCACAGATACGCAGTATTTT
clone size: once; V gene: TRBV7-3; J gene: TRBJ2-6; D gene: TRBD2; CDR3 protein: CASSLGGAGANVLTF; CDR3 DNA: TGTGCCAGCAGCCTGGGGGGGGCTGGGGCCAACGTCCTGACTTTC
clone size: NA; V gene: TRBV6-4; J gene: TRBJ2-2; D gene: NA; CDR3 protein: CASSERGDTGELFF; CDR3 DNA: TGTGCCAGCAGTGAACGGGGAGACACCGGGGAGCTGTTTTTT
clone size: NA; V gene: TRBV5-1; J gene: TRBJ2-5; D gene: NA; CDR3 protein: CASSLAGPETQYF; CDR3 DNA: TGCGCCAGCAGCTTGGCGGGTCCGGAGACCCAGTACTTC
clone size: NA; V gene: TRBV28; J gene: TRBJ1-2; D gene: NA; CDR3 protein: CASSLSQGSIWTAGYTF; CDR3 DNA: TGTGCCAGCAGTTTATCTCAGGGTTCCATTTGGACGGCGGGCTACACCTTC
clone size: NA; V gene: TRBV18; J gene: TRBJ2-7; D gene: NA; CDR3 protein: CASSGTDLRNEQYF; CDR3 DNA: TGTGCCAGCTCAGGCACAGACCTTAGGAACGAGCAGTACTTC
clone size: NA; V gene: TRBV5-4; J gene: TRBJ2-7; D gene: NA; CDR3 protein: CASSLVGEAYEQCF; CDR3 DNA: TGTGCCAGCAGCTTGGTAGGAGAAGCGTACGAGCAGTGCTTC
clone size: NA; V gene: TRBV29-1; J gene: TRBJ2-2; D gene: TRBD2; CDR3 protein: CSVEDRAGDLNTGELFF; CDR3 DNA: TGCAGCGTTGAAGATCGGGCGGGGGACCTTAACACCGGGGAGCTGTTTTTT
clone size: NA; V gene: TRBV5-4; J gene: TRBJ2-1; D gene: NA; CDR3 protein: CASSRGTLNEQFF; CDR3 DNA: TGTGCCAGCAGTCGAGGGACTCTCAATGAGCAGTTCTTC
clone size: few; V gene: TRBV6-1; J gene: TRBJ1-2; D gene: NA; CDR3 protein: CASSEARRGNGYTF; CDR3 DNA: TGTGCCAGCAGTGAAGCGCGTAGGGGTAACGGCTACACCTTC
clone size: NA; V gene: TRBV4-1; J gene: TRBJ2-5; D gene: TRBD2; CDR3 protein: CASSQAAPAGGQYRMYQETQYF; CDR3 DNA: TGCGCCAGCAGCCAAGCGGCCCCAGCGGGGGGGCAATATCGAATGTACCAAGAGACCCAGTACTTC
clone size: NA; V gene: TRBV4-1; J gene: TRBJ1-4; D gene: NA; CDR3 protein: CASSPAGGNEKLFF; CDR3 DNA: TGCGCCAGCAGCCCGGCGGGGGGGAATGAAAAACTGTTTTTT
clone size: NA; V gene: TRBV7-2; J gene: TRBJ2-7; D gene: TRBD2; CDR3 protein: CASSPGTSGDYEQYF; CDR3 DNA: TGTGCCAGCAGCCCCGGGACTAGCGGGGACTACGAGCAGTACTTC
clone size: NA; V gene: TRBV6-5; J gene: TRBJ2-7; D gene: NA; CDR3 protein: CASRAGGGEQYF; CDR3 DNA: TGTGCCAGCAGGGCAGGGGGAGGCGAGCAGTACTTC
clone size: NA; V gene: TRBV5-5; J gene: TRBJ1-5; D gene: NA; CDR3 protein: CASSWGGEAVNQPQHF; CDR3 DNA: TGTGCCAGCAGCTGGGGGGGTGAAGCCGTAAATCAGCCCCAGCATTTT
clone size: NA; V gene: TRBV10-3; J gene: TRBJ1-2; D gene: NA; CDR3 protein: CAISSDSYGYTF; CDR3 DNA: TGTGCCATCAGTTCGGACAGCTATGGCTACACCTTC
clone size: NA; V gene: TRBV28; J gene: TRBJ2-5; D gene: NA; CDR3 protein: CASSPFTGEQYF; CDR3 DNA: TGTGCCAGCAGTCCCTTTACGGGAGAGCAGTACTTC
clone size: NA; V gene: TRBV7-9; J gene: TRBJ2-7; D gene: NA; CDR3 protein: CSSSHLEPEQYF; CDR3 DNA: TGTTCCAGCAGCCATCTAGAACCCGAGCAGTACTTC
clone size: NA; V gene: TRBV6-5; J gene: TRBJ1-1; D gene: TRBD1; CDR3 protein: CASSYSIGQGSTEAFF; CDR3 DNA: TGTGCCAGCAGTTACTCGATCGGACAGGGGAGCACTGAAGCTTTCTTT
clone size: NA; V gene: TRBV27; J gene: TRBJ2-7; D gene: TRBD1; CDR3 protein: CASSTYRGTYEQYF; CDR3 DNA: TGTGCCAGCAGTACCTACAGGGGTACCTACGAGCAGTACTTC
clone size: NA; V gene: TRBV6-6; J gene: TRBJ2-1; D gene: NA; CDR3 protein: CASSYQLPSSYNEQFF; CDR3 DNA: TGTGCCAGCAGTTACCAGCTCCCTAGCTCCTACAATGAGCAGTTCTTC
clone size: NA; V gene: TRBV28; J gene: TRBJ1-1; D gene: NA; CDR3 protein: CASTAKGMAFF; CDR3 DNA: TGTGCCAGCACCGCCAAGGGGATGGCTTTCTTT
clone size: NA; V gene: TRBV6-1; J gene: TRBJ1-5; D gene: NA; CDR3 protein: CASSEAASGGQHF; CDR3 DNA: TGTGCCAGCAGTGAAGCGGCTTCGGGGGGCCAGCATTTT
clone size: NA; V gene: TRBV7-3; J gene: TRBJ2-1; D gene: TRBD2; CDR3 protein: CASSLPGGLAGGYNEQFF; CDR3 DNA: TGTGCCAGCAGCTTACCAGGGGGACTAGCGGGAGGGTACAATGAGCAGTTCTTC
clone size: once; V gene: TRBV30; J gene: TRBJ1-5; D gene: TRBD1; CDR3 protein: CAWSVTGGKGNQPQHF; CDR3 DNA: TGTGCCTGGAGTGTTACAGGGGGGAAGGGCAATCAGCCCCAGCATTTT
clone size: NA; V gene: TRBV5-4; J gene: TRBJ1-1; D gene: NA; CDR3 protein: CASSLGLDWRNTEAFF; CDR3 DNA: TGTGCCAGCAGCTTGGGATTAGACTGGCGGAACACTGAAGCTTTCTTT